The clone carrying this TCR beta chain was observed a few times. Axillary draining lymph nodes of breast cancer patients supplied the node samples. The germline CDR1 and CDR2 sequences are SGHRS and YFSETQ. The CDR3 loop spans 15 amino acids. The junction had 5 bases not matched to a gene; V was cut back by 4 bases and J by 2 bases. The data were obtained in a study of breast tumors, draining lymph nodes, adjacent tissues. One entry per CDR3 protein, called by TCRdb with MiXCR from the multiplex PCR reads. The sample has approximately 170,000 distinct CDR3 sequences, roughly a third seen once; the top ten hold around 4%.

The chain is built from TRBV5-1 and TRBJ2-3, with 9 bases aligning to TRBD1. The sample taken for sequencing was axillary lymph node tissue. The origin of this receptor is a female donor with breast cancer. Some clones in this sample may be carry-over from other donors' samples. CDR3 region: CASSPDRGATDTQYF. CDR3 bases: TGCGCCAGCAGCCCCGACAGGGGGGCCACAGATACGCAGTATTTT.